The following is a T cell receptor (beta chain) sequence with its context. The antigen remains undetermined. This entry belongs to a study of cytomegalovirus exposure and HLA in healthy donors. Study conclusions and caveats: Common viral pathogens were later found to be apparently linked to several of the most significant clusters.

V lost 7 bases and J lost 3; bases outside the gene matches: 5. The CDR3 extends over 14 amino acids. Germline V CDR1 and CDR2: MNHNS, SASEGT. The donors, nominally healthy at sampling, likely had unrecorded immune exposures. Use of 60 Vbeta and 13 Jbeta primers characterized the PCR. Some clones are missing from TCRdb's copy, which holds only in-frame ones; the method was immunoSEQ multiplex PCR. Found here are under 250,000 clones, roughly four fifths of them singletons; the top ten hold 1.9%. J is TRBJ2-3 and V is TRBV6-1, with 9 bases matching TRBD1. Sample: PBMCs. The TCR sequence derives from a man between 25 and 39 years old in good health and CMV-seronegative. CDR3: CASNYRGLTDTQYF. The DNA for the CDR3 is TGTGCCAGCAATTACAGGGGGCTGACAGATACGCAGTATTTT.